The 20 T cell receptor beta chains listed next were all sequenced from one sample in a study of blood T cell repertoires in COVID-19. Generated by immunoSEQ multiplex PCR, the TCRdb table keeps only in-frame clones and is missing some. The sample includes approximately 120,000 clones, about 85% of them seen just once. The sample comprised peripheral blood. These receptors came from a man aged 80 or over with active or convalescent COVID-19.

There are a few counts of this clone. The chain combines TRBV6-5 with TRBJ1-1, with D perhaps TRBD1 (6 bases). Trimming left V 4 bases short and J 4 bases short, with 16 bases between. The germline gives CDR1 MNHEY, CDR2 SVGAGI. This CDR3 is built from 15 residues. DNA of the CDR3: TGTGCCAGCAGTTTAGGAAAACAGGGTACCACTGAAGCTTTCTTT. This codes for CASSLGKQGTTEAFF.

DNA of the CDR3: TGTGCCAGCAGCTTGAGACAGGGGCGAACAACTAATGAAAAACTGTTTTTT. Translating it yields CASSLRQGRTTNEKLFF. The rearrangement uses TRBV7-9 and TRBJ1-4, with 8 bases aligning to TRBD1. Germline V lookup: CDR1 SEHNR, CDR2 FQNEAQ (reference sequence). V dropped 3 bases and J dropped 0; count of bases not matched to a gene: 6. This CDR3 region has 17 residues.

The rearrangement links TRBV19 to TRBJ1-6; TRBD1 matches 7 bases. Germline lookup yields CDR1 LNHDA and CDR2 SQIVND (reference sequence). There are 15 residues in the CDR3. V lost 5 bases, J lost 8 bases, and 9 bases stayed unmatched. This chain's CDR3 is CASSVLTGLDSPLHF. DNA for the CDR3: TGTGCCAGTAGTGTCTTGACAGGGTTAGATTCACCCCTCCACTTT. The full variable domain, with the rest looked up from reference TRBV19 and TRBJ1-6, is DGGITQSPKYLFRKEGQNVTLSCEQNLNHDAMYWYRQDPGQGLRLIYYSQIVNDFQKGDIAEGYSVSREKKESFPLTVTSAQKNPTAFYLCASSVLTGLDSPLHFGNGTRLTVT.

This chain connects TRBV29-1 to TRBJ2-3, with D uncertain. The CDR3 is 13 residues long. V was pared by 4 bases and J by 0 bases, with 8 bases between. The germline CDR1 and CDR2 sequences are SQVTM and ANQGSEA. The CDR3 DNA sequence: TGCAGCGTTGGTGGCAGGAGCACAGATACGCAGTATTTT. Amino acid sequence: CSVGGRSTDTQYF.

This chain uses TRBV2 with TRBJ2-7; possible D gene TRBD2, 7 bases. The V gene lost 2 bases and the J gene lost 1 base, with 18 bases spanning the gap. Per germline, CDR1 SNHLY and CDR2 FYNNEI. The CDR3 has 17 amino acids. DNA of the CDR3: TGTGCCAGCAGTGAACCTCGTCGGGGGGCGGGGTCCTACGAGCAGTACTTC. Protein sequence: CASSEPRRGAGSYEQYF.

The rearrangement links TRBV29-1 to TRBJ1-1; D is perhaps TRBD1 (6 bases). From germline, CDR1 is SQVTM and CDR2 ANQGSEA. The V end lost 5 bases, the J end lost 4 bases, and 14 bases lay between the germline ends. The CDR3 consists of 13 residues. CDR3 protein: CSVYLQQGTEAFF. Written as DNA, the CDR3 is TGCAGCGTTTACCTTCAACAGGGCACTGAAGCTTTCTTT.

The CDR3 DNA follows: TGTGCCAGCAGCCAAGTCCGGCGACCCGACAGGGGGCGTTCAGATACGCAGTATTTT. This sequence encodes CASSQVRRPDRGRSDTQYF. V is TRBV3-1 (or the pseudogene TRBV3-2) and J is TRBJ2-3; 10 nucleotides agree with TRBD1. Per germline, CDR1 LGHDT and CDR2 YNNKEL (reference sequence). This CDR3 region has 19 residues. V dropped 1 base and J dropped 4; count of bases not matched to a gene: 14.

In nucleotides, the CDR3 is TGCGCCAGCAGCCCACAGGGGGGGTCCTACAATGAGCAGTTCTTC. Translating it yields CASSPQGGSYNEQFF. J is TRBJ2-1 and V is TRBV5-1; D perhaps matches TRBD1 (8 bases). The length of the CDR3 is 15 residues. From germline, CDR1 is SGHRS and CDR2 YFSETQ. V dropped 4 bases and J dropped 1 base, with 12 bases sitting between them. Full variable domain (rest looked up from reference TRBV5-1 and TRBJ2-1): KAGVTQTPRYLIKTRGQQVTLSCSPISGHRSVSWYQQTPGQGLQFLFEYFSETQRNKGNFPGRFSGRQFSNSRSEMNVSTLELGDSALYLCASSPQGGSYNEQFFGPGTRLTVL.

The chain links TRBV28 to TRBJ1-3, with D tentatively TRBD1 (5 bases). With 3 bases removed from V and 4 bases from J, the gap between germline ends came to 10 bases. The CDR3 runs to 14 residues. Germline V gene sequence: CDR1 MDHEN, CDR2 SYDVKM. As DNA, the CDR3 is TGTGCCAGCAGTTTCACAGGAAAAGGAAACACCATATATTTT. This translates into CASSFTGKGNTIYF.

About this clone itself: A read error may produce the germline difference seen at one junction end. The chain couples TRBV2 to TRBJ2-7; maybe TRBD2 (6 bases). This CDR3 has 12 amino acids. CDR1 and CDR2 (germline): SNHLY, FYNNEI. The CDR3, as DNA: TGTGCCAGCAGCCTTCATGGGGGGAGTACTTCTTTC. As protein: CASSLHGGSTSF.

The V call is TRBV19, the J call TRBJ1-6; D is possibly TRBD1 (6 bases). Germline V gives CDR1 LNHDA, CDR2 SQIVND (reference sequence). V was clipped by 3 bases and J by 10 bases, with 16 bases between them. The CDR3 runs to 15 residues. The CDR3 coding sequence is TGTGCCAGTAGTATTTCCCGGACAGTAGAGTCACCCCTCCACTTT. Residues: CASSISRTVESPLHF.

The chain uses TRBV27 and TRBJ2-7, with D possibly being TRBD2 (7 bases). Germline CDR1 and CDR2: MNHEY and SMNVEV (reference sequence). Trimming removed 5 bases from V and 2 bases from J, with 16 bases in between. The CDR3 sequence is 15 residues long. Written as DNA, the CDR3 is TGTGCCAGCAGTAGGGGGGGGGTCAGTCCCTACGAGCAGTACTTC. As protein: CASSRGGVSPYEQYF.

The chain combines TRBV14 with TRBJ2-1; D not resolved. V lost 3 bases and J lost 5, with 5 bases in between. CDR1 and CDR2 (germline): SGHDN, FVKESK. There are 12 residues in the CDR3. This chain's CDR3 is CASSHNNNEQFF. In nucleotides, the CDR3 is TGTGCCAGCAGCCACAACAACAATGAGCAGTTCTTC.

The chain carries TRBV4-1 and TRBJ2-5; weak D call: TRBD1 (5 bases). The CDR3 has 16 residues. Between the trimmed V and J ends, which lost 2 bases and 3 bases, there was a span of 16 bases. Germline CDR1 MGHRA, CDR2 YSYEKL. In DNA, the CDR3 is TGCGCCAGCAGCCAAAACGGACACCGCAGGGAAGAGACCCAGTACTTC. Its protein is CASSQNGHRREETQYF.

The chain is built from TRBV10-1 and TRBJ1-4; 8 positions agree with TRBD1. The CDR3 length is 20 residues. Germline values: CDR1 WNHNN, CDR2 SYGVQD (reference sequence). Trimming cost V 4 bases and J 0 bases; bases outside gene matches: 16. CDR3 sequence (DNA): TGCGCCAGCAGTGGTCGGTCCCGGACAGGGCGGCCCACAACTAATGAAAAACTGTTTTTT. This sequence encodes CASSGRSRTGRPTTNEKLFF.

The chain recombines TRBV19 with TRBJ1-3; no reliable D call. This CDR3 region has 15 residues. CDR1 is LNHDA and CDR2 is SQIVND in the germline V gene (reference sequence). V lost 3 bases and J 11 bases, leaving 20 bases between the germline ends. Here the CDR3 DNA reads TGTGCCAGTAGTATTTTCGGACCCGGGGAAGGGTCCATATATTTT. Protein product: CASSIFGPGEGSIYF.

The V and J genes are TRBV18 and TRBJ2-6; D unclear. Trimming removed 2 bases at V and 0 bases at J, with 5 bases between. Germline V CDR1 and CDR2: KGHSH, LQKENI. CDR3 length equals 15 residues. In nucleotides, the CDR3 is TGTGCCAGCTCACCAGTCGTCTCTGGGGCCAACGTCCTGACTTTC. Protein: CASSPVVSGANVLTF.

This clone was seen only once. The chain recombines TRBV9 with TRBJ1-4; D remains unclear. The germline V gene has CDR1 SGDLS and CDR2 YYNGEE. V was cut by 7 bases and J by 6 bases, with 16 bases left in between. This CDR3 is built from 14 residues. This chain's CDR3 is CASGDPAVDEKLFF. The CDR3 coding sequence is TGTGCCAGCGGAGACCCCGCTGTCGATGAAAAACTGTTTTTT.

The chain couples TRBV18 to TRBJ1-2; perhaps TRBD1 as D (5 bases). V lost 3 bases, J lost 2 bases, and 16 bases lay in between. The CDR3 totals 16 residues. The germline CDR1 and CDR2 sequences are KGHSH and LQKENI. DNA of the CDR3: TGTGCCAGCTCACCTCGGGACCGGGGAGGGAACTATGGCTACACCTTC. This encodes CASSPRDRGGNYGYTF.

The chain is built from TRBV10-3 and TRBJ1-4, with 9 bases lining up with TRBD1. This CDR3 region has 15 residues. Trimming at V came to 6 bases and at J to 6 bases, leaving 8 bases not matched to a gene. CDR1 is ENHRY and CDR2 is SYGVKD in the germline V gene. The CDR3 coding sequence is TGTGCCATCAGCCACCCCGGGACAGGGCATGAAAAACTGTTTTTT. It codes for CAISHPGTGHEKLFF.